This TCR beta chain was profiled in a study of cytomegalovirus exposure and HLA in healthy donors. Germline CDR1 and CDR2: SEHNR and FQNEAQ (reference sequence). V lost 1 base and J lost 3, with 4 bases in between. The CDR3 has 12 residues. The protocol was immunoSEQ multiplex PCR, while the TCRdb copy is restricted to in-frame clones and leaves out a portion. The sample yields approximately 70,000 clones, 94% seen once. The receptor comes from a woman under 30 in good health and CMV-seropositive. Sequencing used PBMCs. The V and J genes are TRBV7-9 and TRBJ2-7; D remains unclear. CDR3 region: CASSLVSYEQYF. In DNA form, the CDR3 reads TGTGCCAGCAGCTTAGTCAGCTACGAGCAGTACTTC.